A single sample gave rise to the 28 T cell receptor beta chains below, sequenced in a study of blood T cell repertoires in COVID-19. Libraries were prepared by immunoSEQ multiplex PCR; TCRdb keeps only in-frame clonotypes and omits some of them. This sample has about 430,000 clones; about 88% occur once, and the top ten carry 1.4% to 1.5%. Sequencing was done on a sample of PBMCs or T cells enriched from blood (not recorded which). The receptors shown here come from a woman aged 18-30 years who had been exposed to COVID-19.

The V gene is TRBV11-2, the J gene TRBJ1-4; possibly TRBD1 for D (6 bases). This CDR3 is built from 15 residues. The ends were cut back, 3 bases at V and 7 bases at J, with 15 bases in the middle. Germline V gene sequence: CDR1 SGHAT, CDR2 FQNNGV. This CDR3 is CASSLVPGGGEKLFF. Written as DNA, the CDR3 is TGTGCCAGCAGCTTGGTCCCGGGAGGGGGTGAAAAACTGTTTTTT.

This chain joins TRBV4-1 and TRBJ1-1; TRBD1 might be the D (5 bases). CDR1 and CDR2 from the germline V gene are MGHRA and YSYEKL. The CDR3 covers 16 residues. Trimming left V 0 bases short and J 1 base short, with 12 bases between. CDR3 DNA: TGCGCCAGCAGCCAAGATCCGGGACTGAGGAACACTGAAGCTTTCTTT. Amino acid sequence: CASSQDPGLRNTEAFF.

The chain's CDR3 is CASSSGGTGGETQYF. Written as DNA, the CDR3 is TGTGCCAGCAGTTCCGGGGGGACAGGGGGAGAGACCCAGTACTTC. The chain carries TRBV6-5 and TRBJ2-5; 11 positions match TRBD1. The CDR3 consists of 15 residues. Unmatched junction bases numbered 5, after V lost 4 bases and J lost 4 bases. Germline V gene sequence: CDR1 MNHEY, CDR2 SVGAGI.

The rearrangement uses TRBV5-1 and TRBJ2-7; 9 positions match TRBD2. V dropped 4 bases and J dropped 3; count of bases not matched to a gene: 11. Germline V gene lookup returns CDR1 SGHRS and CDR2 YFSETQ. The CDR3 runs 16 residues. CDR3 nucleotides: TGCGCCAGCAGCCAGTTTAGCGGGGGAGCGATCTACGAGCAGTACTTC. Translating it yields CASSQFSGGAIYEQYF.

The V call is TRBV6-5, the J call TRBJ2-7; 7 bases are shared with TRBD2. Germline V CDR1 and CDR2: MNHEY, SVGAGI. This CDR3 spans 15 amino acids. Losses at the gene ends were 6 bases for V and 0 bases for J; bases not matched to a gene: 8. The CDR3 sequence is CASSLGGGSSYEQYF. CDR3 nucleotide sequence: TGTGCCAGCAGCCTCGGTGGCGGGAGCTCCTACGAGCAGTACTTC.

V gene TRBV2 combines with J gene TRBJ2-7, with 7 bases lining up with TRBD2. This CDR3 spans 13 amino acids. Germline loops: CDR1 SNHLY, CDR2 FYNNEI. V was pared by 7 bases and J by 5 bases, with 8 bases of the junction left unmatched. CDR3 protein: CASNRLAGHEQYF. CDR3 DNA: TGTGCCAGCAATAGACTAGCTGGGCACGAGCAGTACTTC.

This sequence joins TRBV6-5 and TRBJ1-3, with D possibly matching TRBD1 (6 bases). The V and J ends lost 6 bases and 1 base respectively, with 13 bases between them. Germline CDR1 and CDR2: MNHEY and SVGAGI. The CDR3 totals 15 residues. This CDR3 is CASSRDRWSGNTIYF. In nucleotides, the CDR3 is TGTGCCAGCAGCCGCGACAGGTGGTCTGGAAACACCATATATTTT.

V and J are TRBV9 and TRBJ2-3; no clear D gene. V was clipped by 0 bases and J by 2 bases, with 10 bases between them. Germline-derived CDR1 and CDR2 are SGDLS and YYNGEE. The CDR3 loop spans 15 amino acids. The CDR3 region has the DNA TGTGCCAGCAGCGTAGCTCCGGCGGTCACAGATACGCAGTATTTT. It codes for CASSVAPAVTDTQYF.

The V and J genes are TRBV2 and TRBJ1-2; TRBD1 agrees at 7 bases. From germline, CDR1 is SNHLY and CDR2 FYNNEI. J gave up 6 bases and V 6 bases, and 7 bases lay outside the gene matches. The CDR3 has 13 amino acids. This chain's CDR3 is CASRETGHHGYTF. The CDR3 nucleotides read TGTGCCAGCAGAGAGACAGGGCACCATGGCTACACCTTC. Full variable domain (missing parts from reference TRBV2 and TRBJ1-2): EPEVTQTPSHQVTQMGQEVILRCVPISNHLYFYWYRQILGQKVEFLVSFYNNEISEKSEIFDDQFSVERPDGSNFTLKIRSTKLEDSAMYFCASRETGHHGYTFGSGTRLTVV.

This clone occurred a few times. J is TRBJ1-4 and V is TRBV30; TRBD1 agrees at 8 bases. The CDR3 covers 12 residues. Germline lookup yields CDR1 GTSNPN and CDR2 SVGIG (reference sequence). The V gene end was trimmed by 8 bases and the J gene end by 7 bases; junction bases not matched to a gene: 6. The CDR3 spells CAGRTGFEKLFF. CDR3 DNA sequence: TGTGCCGGGCGGACAGGGTTTGAAAAACTGTTTTTT.

This clone was observed once. The V call is TRBV14, the J call TRBJ2-5; D remains unclear. Germline V gene lookup returns CDR1 SGHDN and CDR2 FVKESK. The CDR3 has 14 residues. V gave up 0 bases and J gave up 5 bases, with 10 bases separating them. The CDR3 here is CASSQDRLRETQYF. The CDR3 DNA is TGTGCCAGCAGCCAAGATCGTTTGCGGGAGACCCAGTACTTC. Complete variable domain (other parts from reference TRBV14 and TRBJ2-5): EAGVTQFPSHSVIEKGQTVTLRCDPISGHDNLYWYRRVMGKEIKFLLHFVKESKQDESGMPNNRFLAERTGGTYSTLKVQPAELEDSGVYFCASSQDRLRETQYFGPGTRLLVL.

The rearrangement joins TRBV29-1 to TRBJ2-3; D gene uncertain. Trimming removed 4 bases from V and 2 bases from J, with 4 bases in between. Looked up from germline, CDR1 is SQVTM and CDR2 is ANQGSEA. The CDR3 totals 11 residues. The CDR3 loop is CSVGNTDTQYF. DNA of the CDR3: TGCAGCGTTGGTAACACAGATACGCAGTATTTT.

The genes are TRBV9 and TRBJ2-3; 9 nucleotides agree with TRBD1. Trimming cost V 4 bases and J 1 base; bases outside gene matches: 4. Germline lookup yields CDR1 SGDLS and CDR2 YYNGEE. The CDR3 is 15 amino acids. CDR3 in DNA: TGTGCCAGCAGCACGCGGACAGGGGGCACAGATACGCAGTATTTT. The encoded protein is CASSTRTGGTDTQYF.

The chain uses TRBV4-2 and TRBJ1-5; D uncertain. This CDR3 spans 16 amino acids. Germline CDR1 and CDR2: LGHNA and YNFKEQ. Trimming removed 4 bases at V and 0 bases at J, with 13 bases between. CDR3 in DNA: TGTGCCAGCAGCCCACAGATAGAGTATAGCAATCAGCCCCAGCATTTT. Its translation is CASSPQIEYSNQPQHF.

The rearrangement uses TRBV29-1 and TRBJ2-5, with TRBD1 matching 7 bases. J lost 2 bases, V lost 5 bases, and 5 bases had no gene match. The CDR3 is 13 residues long. Germline assignment: CDR1 SQVTM and CDR2 ANQGSEA. The CDR3 spells CSVWTGLQETQYF. CDR3 DNA: TGCAGCGTTTGGACAGGCCTGCAAGAGACCCAGTACTTC.

The chain joins TRBV4-2 to TRBJ2-7; TRBD2 matches at 12 bases. V gave up 1 base and J gave up 1 base; unmatched junction bases: 11. The germline V gene has CDR1 LGHNA and CDR2 YNFKEQ. This CDR3 contains 19 residues. The CDR3 DNA sequence: TGTGCCAGCAGCCAAGGAACGACTAGCGGGAGATTCGGGTCCTACGAGCAGTACTTC. Protein: CASSQGTTSGRFGSYEQYF.

The chain uses TRBV5-1 and TRBJ1-2; 8 bases align to TRBD1. This CDR3 is 16 amino acids long. CDR1 is SGHRS, CDR2 YFSETQ, per germline. J gave up 2 bases and V 6 bases, and 12 bases lay outside the gene matches. DNA for the CDR3: TGCGCCAGCACCCCCTTAGGACAGGGCAGCAACTATGGCTACACCTTC. Translation gives CASTPLGQGSNYGYTF. The variable domain in full, completed from reference TRBV5-1 and TRBJ1-2, reads KAGVTQTPRYLIKTRGQQVTLSCSPISGHRSVSWYQQTPGQGLQFLFEYFSETQRNKGNFPGRFSGRQFSNSRSEMNVSTLELGDSALYLCASTPLGQGSNYGYTFGSGTRLTVV.

This sequence joins TRBV3-1 (or the pseudogene TRBV3-2) and TRBJ2-7, with D perhaps TRBD1 (6 bases). The CDR3 has 12 residues. V dropped 4 bases and J dropped 5 bases, with 9 bases sitting between them. Germline CDR1 is LGHDT and CDR2 is YNNKEL (reference sequence). CDR3 nucleotides: TGTGCCAGCAGCCTAAACAGGGACGAGCAGTACTTC. Its protein product is CASSLNRDEQYF.

The gene calls are TRBV29-1 and TRBJ1-1; D call uncertain. Per germline, CDR1 SQVTM and CDR2 ANQGSEA. V was shortened by 7 bases and J by 11 bases, with 17 bases between the two germline ends. The length of the CDR3 is 11 residues. CDR3 DNA sequence: TGCAGCGGGTTGGACGGGAGGATTGCTTTCTTT. This translates into CSGLDGRIAFF. Full variable domain (rest looked up from reference TRBV29-1 and TRBJ1-1): SAVISQKPSRDICQRGTSLTIQCQVDSQVTMMFWYRQQPGQSLTLIATANQGSEATYESGFVIDKFPISRPNLTFSTLTVSNMSPEDSSIYLCSGLDGRIAFFGQGTRLTVV.

V gene TRBV6-1 combines with J gene TRBJ2-7; 7 positions agree with TRBD1. The germline V gene has CDR1 MNHNS and CDR2 SASEGT. V shed 6 bases and J 0 bases; nucleotides not matched to a gene: 14. There are 17 residues in the CDR3. The CDR3 loop reads CASREPGDSHRSYEQYF. CDR3 sequence (DNA): TGTGCCAGCAGGGAACCCGGGGACAGTCACCGCTCCTACGAGCAGTACTTC.

This chain joins TRBV5-1 and TRBJ1-2; D is unresolved. The CDR3 has 13 residues. The V end was cut by 1 base, the J end by 0 bases, with 4 bases between. Germline CDR1 and CDR2: SGHRS and YFSETQ. CDR3 region: CASSLQTNYGYTF. The CDR3 bases are TGCGCCAGCAGCTTGCAGACTAACTATGGCTACACCTTC.

The rearrangement links TRBV7-3 to TRBJ2-1; D is unclear. In germline, CDR1 is SGHTA, CDR2 FQGTGA. The V end lost 5 bases, the J end lost 6 bases, and 11 bases lay between the germline ends. The length of the CDR3 is 13 residues. CDR3 protein: CASSPYISNEQFF. CDR3 sequence (DNA): TGTGCCAGCAGCCCTTATATCTCCAATGAGCAGTTCTTC. Together with reference TRBV7-3 and TRBJ2-1, the CDR3 gives the full variable domain: GAGVSQTPSNKVTEKGKYVELRCDPISGHTALYWYRQSLGQGPEFLIYFQGTGAADDSGLPNDRFFAVRPEGSVSTLKIQRTERGDSAVYLCASSPYISNEQFFGPGTRLTVL.

This clone came up once. The chain joins TRBV9 to TRBJ2-1; TRBD2 matches 7 bases. The CDR3 is 15 residues long. CDR1 SGDLS and CDR2 YYNGEE come from the germline V gene. Losses at the gene ends were 0 bases for V and 6 bases for J; bases not matched to a gene: 6. The CDR3 sequence is CASSVAGGAVNEQFF. CDR3 coding DNA: TGTGCCAGCAGCGTAGCGGGAGGAGCGGTCAATGAGCAGTTCTTC.

CDR3 nucleotide sequence: TGTGCCAGCAGCGCACAGGTCCAAGAGACCCAGTACTTC. Protein sequence: CASSAQVQETQYF. This chain connects TRBV11-1 to TRBJ2-5, with D perhaps TRBD1 (5 bases). CDR3 length: 13 residues. V lost 5 bases, J lost 1 base, and 8 bases lay in between. Germline CDR1 reads SGHAT; CDR2 reads FQDESV (reference sequence).

V gene TRBV6-4 combines with J gene TRBJ2-7, with 12 positions matching TRBD1. Germline V gene data show CDR1 as MRHNA and CDR2 as SNTAGT. The CDR3 has 16 residues. Losses at the gene ends were 0 bases for V and 5 bases for J; bases not matched to a gene: 5. This chain's CDR3 is CASSDSVGQGANEQYF. The CDR3 bases are TGTGCCAGCAGTGACTCGGTGGGACAGGGGGCCAACGAGCAGTACTTC.

The J gene is TRBJ2-7, the V gene TRBV29-1, with 7 nucleotides matching TRBD1. The junction had 5 bases not matched to a gene; V was cut back by 6 bases and J by 3 bases. CDR1 SQVTM and CDR2 ANQGSEA come from the germline V gene. CDR3 length equals 12 residues. This CDR3 reads CSVRQGFYEQYF. DNA for the CDR3: TGCAGCGTGAGACAGGGATTCTACGAGCAGTACTTC.

This clone has a handful of counts. The rearrangement links TRBV11-1 to TRBJ1-2, with D uncertain. V was trimmed by 0 bases and J by 6 bases, leaving 11 bases between them. Per germline, CDR1 SGHAT and CDR2 FQDESV (reference sequence). The CDR3 sequence is 14 residues long. CDR3 region: CASSLARESNGYTF. For the CDR3, the DNA is TGTGCCAGCAGCTTAGCGCGGGAGTCGAATGGCTACACCTTC.

The rearrangement joins TRBV24-1 to TRBJ2-2; weak D call: TRBD2 (6 bases). With 9 bases removed from V and 4 bases from J, the gap between germline ends came to 14 bases. CDR1 is KGHDR, CDR2 SFDVKD, per germline. The CDR3 runs 14 residues. DNA of the CDR3: TGTGCCACCGGCCCCGGGGGTTCCACCGGGGAGCTGTTTTTT. Encoded protein: CATGPGGSTGELFF.